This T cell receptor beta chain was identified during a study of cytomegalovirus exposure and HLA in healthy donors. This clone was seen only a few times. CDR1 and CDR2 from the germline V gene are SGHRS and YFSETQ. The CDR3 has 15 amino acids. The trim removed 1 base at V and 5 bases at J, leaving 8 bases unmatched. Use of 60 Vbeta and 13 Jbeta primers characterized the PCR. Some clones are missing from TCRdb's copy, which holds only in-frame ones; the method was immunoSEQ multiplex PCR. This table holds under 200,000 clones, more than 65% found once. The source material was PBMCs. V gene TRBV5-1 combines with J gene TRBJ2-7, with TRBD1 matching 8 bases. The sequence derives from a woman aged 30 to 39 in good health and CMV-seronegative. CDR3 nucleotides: TGCGCCAGCAGCTTGACCTTACAGGGGGAGGACGAGCAGTACTTC. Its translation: CASSLTLQGEDEQYF.